This T cell receptor beta chain stems from a study of T cells in Graves' hyperthyroidism and ophthalmopathy. The study's findings and limits: In the analysis, a 13 V-J model separated ophthalmopathy from stable hyperthyroidism. Most expanded thyroid clonotypes above 0.001 also appeared in blood.

The ends lost 4 bases at V and 9 bases at J; junction bases unmatched: 11. This CDR3 is 16 amino acids long. Germline-derived CDR1 and CDR2 are SEHNR and FQNEAQ (reference sequence). Ten or more counts support this clonotype. Its antigen is unidentified. Lactation, pregnancy, other autoimmune disease or uncontrolled infection led to exclusion of patients. The investigators amplified TCR beta CDR3 regions from RNA transcripts. HTBI primers were employed in a first-round RT-PCR of the TCR CDR3. One entry per CDR3 protein results from TCRdb running MiXCR on the multiplex PCR reads. Here the sample spans about 610,000 distinct CDR3 sequences, about a sixth being singletons.

The chain employs TRBV7-9 and TRBJ2-1, with 11 bases identical to TRBD2. The specimen was blood. The sequence was obtained from a woman in her forties with Graves' ophthalmopathy. The DNA for the CDR3 is TGTGCCAGCAGCTCCCCGACTAGCGGGGTCTTAGTTGAGCAGTTCTTC. As protein: CASSSPTSGVLVEQFF.